This T cell receptor (beta chain) originates from a study of molecular identifiers for immune sequencing clone quantification. At least ten counts were recorded for this clonotype. TCRdb processed the PCR reads anew with MiXCR; each CDR3 protein has one entry. The data show some 100,000 distinct CDR3 sequences, around 33% seen once. The TCR originated in a human donor in good health. Some libraries in this study had Jurkat cell RNA spiked in. The specimen was naive CD8+ T cells from blood, with Jurkat cell RNA spiked in. The subset was: FACS-sorted CD8+CD4-CCR7+CD45RA+ naive T cells.

The chain's CDR3 is CASSQFPNQPQHF. CDR3 bases: TGTGCCAGCAGCCAATTCCCGAATCAGCCCCAGCATTTT. The rearrangement links TRBV4-2 to TRBJ1-5, with D unclear. This CDR3 is built from 13 residues. The germline V and J ends were trimmed by 2 bases and 4 bases, with 6 bases remaining between them. Germline V gene sequence: CDR1 LGHNA, CDR2 YNFKEQ.